This paragraph reports one T cell receptor (beta chain). These data are taken from a study of blood T cell repertoires in COVID-19. Sequencing was performed with immunoSEQ multiplex PCR; in TCRdb, only in-frame clones are kept and a portion is missing. The sample holds 200,000 to 250,000 clones, over 75% seen once. Recruits, aged about 18 to 100 years, lived in approximately 26 US areas. Categorization into cohorts depended on clinical history that participants reported. This sequence was found in a woman aged 55-69 years who had recovered from COVID-19. Sequencing input: PBMCs or T cells enriched from blood (not recorded which).

CDR3 sequence reads: CASSFAGGNNEQFF. CDR3 nucleotide sequence: TGTGCCAGCAGCTTCGCGGGAGGAAATAATGAGCAGTTCTTC. The gene calls are TRBV11-3 and TRBJ2-1; 8 nucleotides line up with TRBD2. CDR3 length equals 14 residues. Germline assignment: CDR1 SGHNT and CDR2 YENEEA. The V and J ends lost 3 bases and 7 bases, in that order; junction bases with no gene match: 5.